The 27 T cell receptor beta chains below were found in one sample sequenced in a study of control samples from healthy donors and cancer patients. Only in-frame clones appear in the TCRdb table, and some are missing; sequencing was by immunoSEQ multiplex PCR. The table includes 90,000 to 150,000 clones, 91% detected once. Specimen: blood. The receptors were sampled from a woman between 18 and 30 years old in good health.

This chain connects TRBV2 to TRBJ1-1; maybe TRBD1 (6 bases). This CDR3 has 13 amino acids. Germline-derived CDR1 and CDR2 are SNHLY and FYNNEI. V was pared by 6 bases and J by 1 base, with 9 bases between. This CDR3 is CASSRGGNTEAFF. CDR3 nucleotides: TGTGCCAGCAGCCGAGGGGGGAACACTGAAGCTTTCTTT.

The chain couples TRBV4-1 to TRBJ2-7; 12 nucleotides agree with TRBD2. The germline CDR1 and CDR2 sequences are MGHRA and YSYEKL. V shed 4 bases, J shed 3 bases, and the junction held 7 bases outside the gene matches. CDR3 length: 16 residues. The CDR3 bases are TGCGCCAGCAGCCTTAGCTGGACTAGCGGGAACTACGAGCAGTACTTC. Its translation is CASSLSWTSGNYEQYF.

V and J are TRBV28 and TRBJ2-2, with 8 positions matching TRBD1. The CDR3 contains 16 residues. Germline CDR1 reads MDHEN; CDR2 reads SYDVKM. V dropped 6 bases and J dropped 5; count of bases not matched to a gene: 11. In DNA form, the CDR3 reads TGTGCCAGCAGGACCGGACAGGGAGTGGGTACCGGGGAGCTGTTTTTT. The encoded protein is CASRTGQGVGTGELFF. Supplemented by reference TRBV28 and TRBJ2-2, the full variable domain reads DVKVTQSSRYLVKRTGEKVFLECVQDMDHENMFWYRQDPGLGLRLIYFSYDVKMKEKGDIPEGYSVSREKKERFSLILESASTNQTSMYLCASRTGQGVGTGELFFGEGSRLTVL.

This CDR3 reads CARIRDPRYEQYF. DNA of the CDR3: TGTGCCAGGATACGGGACCCGAGGTACGAGCAGTACTTC. V and J are TRBV7-8 and TRBJ2-7; D may correspond to TRBD1 or TRBD2 (5 bases each). CDR1 and CDR2 (germline): SGHVS, FQNEAQ. Trimming shortened V by 9 bases and J by 4 bases, and 16 bases separated the two germline ends. This CDR3 has 13 amino acids. The variable domain in full, completed from reference TRBV7-8 and TRBJ2-7, reads GAGVSQSPRYKVAKRGQDVALRCDPISGHVSLFWYQQALGQGPEFLTYFQNEAQLDKSGLPSDRFFAERPEGSVSTLKIQRTQQEDSAVYLCARIRDPRYEQYFGPGTRLTVT.

The chain recombines TRBV30 with TRBJ2-2; D possibly corresponds to TRBD1 (5 bases). The CDR3 runs to 14 residues. The V gene's germline CDR1 is GTSNPN and CDR2 SVGIG (reference sequence). The ends were cut back, 4 bases at V and 0 bases at J, with 9 bases in the middle. The DNA of the CDR3 is TGTGCCTGGATAACAGGACCGAACACCGGGGAGCTGTTTTTT. Amino acid sequence: CAWITGPNTGELFF.

The V call is TRBV6-2 or TRBV6-3, the J call TRBJ1-2; D possibly corresponds to TRBD1 (5 bases). This CDR3 region has 16 residues. The germline V gene has CDR1 MNHEY and CDR2 SVGEGT. Trimming stripped 2 bases from V and 3 bases from J, with 16 bases between. CDR3 protein: CASSYHVATGDYGYTF. Written as DNA, the CDR3 is TGTGCCAGCAGTTACCATGTTGCAACAGGTGACTATGGCTACACCTTC.

This clone was observed a single time. V gene TRBV7-3 combines with J gene TRBJ1-3; no reliable D call. The V and J ends lost 0 bases and 4 bases respectively, with 7 bases between them. The V gene's germline CDR1 is SGHTA and CDR2 FQGTGA. This CDR3 contains 14 residues. This CDR3 is CASSLTPEGNTIYF. The CDR3 coding sequence is TGTGCCAGCAGCTTAACGCCGGAAGGAAACACCATATATTTT.

This clone was detected only once. The rearrangement uses TRBV1 and TRBJ2-7; the D segment call TRBD2 is taken from the table without a DNA check. TRBV1 is a known pseudogene. This CDR3 is built from 13 residues. Here the CDR3 reads CTTPERECYEQYF. As DNA, the CDR3 is TGCACCACCCCCGAGCGGGAGTGCTACGAGCAGTACTTC.

Comments on this clone: At one end the junction does not follow the germline gene, possibly because of a read error. The chain combines TRBV18 with TRBJ1-3; possibly TRBD1 for D (5 bases). The CDR3 totals 14 residues. CDR1 is KGHSH, CDR2 LQKENI, per germline. CDR3 sequence reads: CATRGSSGGNTIYF. The CDR3 DNA follows: TGCGCCACGAGGGGATCGTCTGGTGGAAACACCATATATTTT.

The rearrangement joins TRBV6-5 to TRBJ2-3; D uncertain. V was cut by 5 bases and J by 3 bases, with 3 bases left in between. Germline CDR1 and CDR2: MNHEY and SVGAGI. This CDR3 comprises 11 residues. CDR3 nucleotides: TGTGCCAGCAGTACAACAGATACGCAGTATTTT. Amino acid sequence: CASSTTDTQYF.

CDR3 region: CASSLGWGSGANVLTF. CDR3 coding DNA: TGTGCCAGCAGCTTAGGGTGGGGCTCTGGGGCCAACGTCCTGACTTTC. The chain links TRBV7-3 to TRBJ2-6; D is uncertain. The CDR3 spans 16 residues. Trimming took off 2 bases at V and 0 bases at J, with 8 bases between the two ends. In germline, CDR1 is SGHTA, CDR2 FQGTGA.

This clone was counted only a few times. The chain employs TRBV11-2 and TRBJ2-7; 7 bases align to TRBD2. V was pared by 3 bases and J by 0 bases, with 17 bases of the junction left unmatched. The CDR3 is made up of 19 amino acids. The germline gives CDR1 SGHAT, CDR2 FQNNGV. The CDR3 DNA reads TGTGCCAGCAGCTTTTGGGGGGAGGGCCGTACGACGGGCTCCTACGAGCAGTACTTC. Protein sequence: CASSFWGEGRTTGSYEQYF.

V and J are TRBV6-2 or TRBV6-3 and TRBJ2-7; no clear D gene. The length of the CDR3 is 12 residues. Trimming pared 4 bases from V and 3 bases from J, leaving 7 bases between. CDR1 and CDR2 (germline): MNHEY, SVGEGT. The CDR3 here is CASSSGFYEQYF. In nucleotides, the CDR3 is TGTGCCAGCAGTTCCGGGTTCTACGAGCAGTACTTC.

The chain links TRBV29-1 to TRBJ1-1, with D unclear. The ends were cut back, 0 bases at V and 6 bases at J, with 8 bases in the middle. Germline V gene lookup returns CDR1 SQVTM and CDR2 ANQGSEA. CDR3 length equals 12 residues. The DNA for the CDR3 is TGCAGCGTTGAAGATCTCGGGGCTGAAGCTTTCTTT. Translating gives CSVEDLGAEAFF.

V usage is TRBV4-2 and J usage is TRBJ2-1, with D unclear. The CDR3 has 16 residues. Per germline, CDR1 LGHNA and CDR2 YNFKEQ. The ends were cut back, 0 bases at V and 6 bases at J, with 15 bases in the middle. CDR3 bases: TGTGCCAGCAGCCAAGAAGGGCTGTTCGACCTCAATGAGCAGTTCTTC. Residues: CASSQEGLFDLNEQFF.

The V and J genes are TRBV5-6 and TRBJ1-2; D gene ambiguous. The germline CDR1 and CDR2 sequences are SGHDT and YYEEEE. The ends were cut back, 4 bases at V and 5 bases at J, with 18 bases in the middle. CDR3 size: 15 residues. The CDR3 sequence: CASSVSYHLIYGYTF. Here the CDR3 DNA reads TGTGCCAGCAGCGTGAGCTACCATCTCATTTATGGCTACACCTTC.

The chain is built from TRBV27 and TRBJ2-7; the D gene is possibly TRBD1 (6 bases). Trimming cost V 1 base and J 6 bases, with 13 bases left between them. The CDR3 consists of 14 residues. Germline loops: CDR1 MNHEY, CDR2 SMNVEV (reference sequence). CDR3 residues: CASSLFGVRGEQYF. The DNA for the CDR3 is TGTGCCAGCAGTTTATTCGGCGTCAGGGGCGAGCAGTACTTC.

The rearrangement links TRBV7-8 to TRBJ2-1; 7 bases line up with TRBD2. This CDR3 is 17 amino acids long. After removal of 5 bases from V and 6 bases from J, the junction contained 16 bases not matched to a gene. The germline V gene encodes CDR1 SGHVS and CDR2 FQNEAQ. This CDR3 reads CASSPRVPGTTRNEQFF. CDR3 in DNA: TGTGCCAGCAGCCCTAGGGTCCCCGGGACTACGCGCAATGAGCAGTTCTTC.

The rearrangement joins TRBV7-9 to TRBJ2-5; 8 bases align to TRBD1. V trimming: 1 base; J trimming: 5 bases; junction bases outside the gene matches: 3. The CDR3 is made up of 14 amino acids. The germline CDR1 and CDR2 sequences are SEHNR and FQNEAQ (reference sequence). For the CDR3, the DNA is TGTGCCAGCAGCTTAGGACAGGGGTCGGAGACCCAGTACTTC. It yields the protein CASSLGQGSETQYF.

The genes are TRBV9 and TRBJ2-2; a weak D match, TRBD2 (5 bases). Germline lookup yields CDR1 SGDLS and CDR2 YYNGEE. V lost 4 bases and J 4 bases, leaving 11 bases between the germline ends. The CDR3 length is 14 residues. The CDR3 loop reads CASSFGLSTGELFF. In nucleotides, the CDR3 is TGTGCCAGCAGCTTCGGACTTTCCACCGGGGAGCTGTTTTTT.

The gene calls are TRBV3-1 (or the pseudogene TRBV3-2) and TRBJ2-2; D call uncertain. Germline CDR1 LGHDT, CDR2 YNNKEL (reference sequence). This CDR3 spans 17 amino acids. V dropped 0 bases and J dropped 1 base, with 12 bases sitting between them. The CDR3 sequence: CASSQESLGLNTGELFF. The CDR3 DNA follows: TGTGCCAGCAGCCAAGAGTCATTAGGGCTGAACACCGGGGAGCTGTTTTTT.

The count of this clone is one. The CDR3, as DNA: TGCGCCAGCAGCCAAGAACCTACTAGCGTGGAGCAGTACTTC. Protein sequence: CASSQEPTSVEQYF. The chain employs TRBV4-3 and TRBJ2-7; 7 bases fit TRBD2. The CDR3 is made up of 14 amino acids. Germline CDR1 LGHNA, CDR2 YSLEER. J was trimmed by 7 bases and V by 0 bases; bases with no gene match: 6.

The chain has TRBV9 and TRBJ1-1; perhaps TRBD1 as D (5 bases). In germline, CDR1 is SGDLS, CDR2 YYNGEE. CDR3 size: 15 residues. V shed 0 bases and J shed 0 bases, with 9 bases lying between them. Written as DNA, the CDR3 is TGTGCCAGCAGCGTAGAAGGGGTTATGAACACTGAAGCTTTCTTT. Its protein is CASSVEGVMNTEAFF.

CDR3 bases: TGCAGCGTTGTTCTGACAGGGAGTCCCTACGAGCAGTACTTC. Translating gives CSVVLTGSPYEQYF. The J gene is TRBJ2-7, the V gene TRBV29-1, with 7 bases aligning to TRBD1. The V segment lost 4 bases and the J segment 2 bases; nucleotides outside the gene matches: 8. CDR3 length equals 14 residues. CDR1 and CDR2 (germline): SQVTM, ANQGSEA.

The chain couples TRBV3-1 (or the pseudogene TRBV3-2) to TRBJ2-5; the D gene could be TRBD1 or TRBD2 (5 bases each). V was shortened by 5 bases and J by 5 bases, with 15 bases between the two germline ends. The CDR3 loop spans 14 amino acids. Germline loops: CDR1 LGHDT, CDR2 YNNKEL (reference sequence). The CDR3, as DNA: TGTGCCAGCAGCTATGGGGCTAGGAGGGAGACCCAGTACTTC. It translates to CASSYGARRETQYF.

The V gene is TRBV7-9, the J gene TRBJ2-2, with D unresolved. This CDR3 is built from 11 residues. Germline V gene data show CDR1 as SEHNR and CDR2 as FQNEAQ (reference sequence). Trimming removed 5 bases from V and 5 bases from J, with 3 bases in between. CDR3 nucleotide sequence: TGTGCCAGCAGCCGAACCGGGGAGCTGTTTTTT. This gives the protein CASSRTGELFF.

The J gene is TRBJ1-6, the V gene TRBV19; D uncertain. V dropped 4 bases and J dropped 7 bases, with 14 bases sitting between them. CDR3 length: 15 residues. CDR1 is LNHDA and CDR2 is SQIVND in the germline V gene (reference sequence). The CDR3 nucleotides read TGTGCCAGTAGTAGAGGATCGACTCAAAATTCACCCCTCCACTTT. It yields the protein CASSRGSTQNSPLHF.